One and the same sample provided the 24 T cell receptor beta chains below, sequenced in a study of blood T cell repertoires in COVID-19. Produced via immunoSEQ multiplex PCR; TCRdb's table is partial and in-frame only. The sample carries approximately 190,000 clones, roughly nine tenths recorded once. Material for sequencing was peripheral blood. These receptors were collected from a man aged 55 to 70 with active or convalescent COVID-19.

The chain joins TRBV6-5 to TRBJ1-3, with D maybe TRBD1 (5 bases). The ends were cut back, 2 bases at V and 0 bases at J, with 8 bases in the middle. The V gene's germline CDR1 is MNHEY and CDR2 SVGAGI. This CDR3 comprises 15 residues. In nucleotides, the CDR3 is TGTGCCAGCAGTTACACGACAGACTCTGGAAACACCATATATTTT. It is translated as CASSYTTDSGNTIYF.

This clone was detected only a few times. The rearrangement uses TRBV6-5 and TRBJ1-6; D is perhaps TRBD1 (6 bases). In germline, CDR1 is MNHEY, CDR2 SVGAGI. This CDR3 has 16 amino acids. Trimming removed 4 bases from V and 9 bases from J, with 19 bases in between. The CDR3 coding sequence is TGTGCCAGCAGTTGGCAAGGACGGGGGGCCGGTTCACCCCTCCACTTT. Translated: CASSWQGRGAGSPLHF.

This sequence joins TRBV5-4 and TRBJ1-1, with D hard to call. The V and J ends lost 4 bases and 1 base respectively, with 8 bases between them. Germline CDR1 SGHNT, CDR2 YYREEE (reference sequence). There are 13 residues in the CDR3. The CDR3 here is CASSQNPNTEAFF. DNA for the CDR3: TGTGCCAGCAGCCAGAACCCGAACACTGAAGCTTTCTTT.

This clone is a singleton in its sample. The chain's CDR3 is CASSIGLAGTNYGYTF. CDR3 nucleotide sequence: TGTGCCAGTAGTATAGGGCTGGCAGGGACTAACTATGGCTACACCTTC. The chain has TRBV19 and TRBJ1-2, with D perhaps TRBD1 (5 bases). Germline CDR1 LNHDA, CDR2 SQIVND (reference sequence). The CDR3 is 16 amino acids. The V and J ends lost 1 base and 0 bases respectively, with 12 bases between them.

This clone was detected only a few times. The rearrangement joins TRBV4-1 to TRBJ1-2; D not certain. The germline V and J ends were trimmed by 4 bases and 0 bases, with 6 bases remaining between them. The CDR3 consists of 13 residues. Per germline, CDR1 MGHRA and CDR2 YSYEKL. CDR3 in DNA: TGCGCCAGCAGCCCGACAACTAACTATGGCTACACCTTC. Amino acid sequence: CASSPTTNYGYTF.

The chain is built from TRBV6-5 and TRBJ2-5; 8 bases align to TRBD1. Germline values: CDR1 MNHEY, CDR2 SVGAGI. The CDR3 consists of 14 residues. V shed 5 bases, J shed 4 bases, and the junction held 6 bases outside the gene matches. The CDR3, as DNA: TGTGCCAGCAGTACTACCGGGACAGGAGAGACCCAGTACTTC. Protein product: CASSTTGTGETQYF.

This chain connects TRBV3-1 (or the pseudogene TRBV3-2) to TRBJ1-2; TRBD1 is a possible D gene (6 bases). The CDR3 is made up of 15 amino acids. Trimming pared 4 bases from V and 0 bases from J, leaving 12 bases between. The germline V gene encodes CDR1 LGHDT and CDR2 YNNKEL (reference sequence). The CDR3 loop reads CASSPDRKSNYGYTF. Here the CDR3 DNA reads TGTGCCAGCAGCCCGGACAGAAAATCTAACTATGGCTACACCTTC.

The chain combines TRBV29-1 with TRBJ1-3; 7 bases match TRBD1. Trimming took 5 bases from V and 4 from J; bases not matched to a gene: 8. Germline values: CDR1 SQVTM, CDR2 ANQGSEA. CDR3 size: 14 residues. The CDR3 sequence is CSVFGGTVGNTIYF. The CDR3 coding sequence is TGCAGCGTTTTTGGTGGGACAGTCGGAAACACCATATATTTT.

The rearrangement links TRBV3-1 (or the pseudogene TRBV3-2) to TRBJ2-3, with TRBD2 matching 11 bases. With V trimmed by 8 bases and J by 5 bases, 9 bases remained unmatched. Germline lookup yields CDR1 LGHDT and CDR2 YNNKEL (reference sequence). This CDR3 is 15 amino acids long. The CDR3 loop is CASLSSGGAGDTQYF. The CDR3 coding sequence is TGTGCCAGCCTAAGTAGCGGGGGGGCGGGAGATACGCAGTATTTT.

The CDR3 sequence: CASSIRGRGDIQYF. CDR3 sequence (DNA): TGTGCCAGTAGTATCAGGGGGCGCGGGGACATTCAGTACTTC. The genes are TRBV19 and TRBJ2-4, with 8 bases identical to TRBD1. CDR3 length equals 14 residues. Losses at the gene ends were 3 bases for V and 8 bases for J; bases not matched to a gene: 6. Germline CDR1 LNHDA, CDR2 SQIVND (reference sequence).

This chain connects TRBV5-1 to TRBJ1-6; a weak D match, TRBD1 (5 bases). Looked up from germline, CDR1 is SGHRS and CDR2 is YFSETQ. The V gene lost 0 bases and the J gene lost 6 bases, with 10 bases spanning the gap. The CDR3 is made up of 15 amino acids. The CDR3 nucleotides read TGCGCCAGCAGCTTGGAGGGCCAGGGTAATTCACCCCTCCACTTT. Translation gives CASSLEGQGNSPLHF.

This chain links TRBV9 with TRBJ1-6; D ambiguous. V lost 0 bases, J lost 9 bases, and 10 bases lay in between. The germline CDR1 and CDR2 sequences are SGDLS and YYNGEE. This CDR3 is 14 amino acids long. CDR3 protein: CASSVGIVGSPLHF. Here the CDR3 DNA reads TGTGCCAGCAGCGTAGGAATAGTTGGTTCACCCCTCCACTTT.

The chain combines TRBV2 with TRBJ2-3; 10 bases are shared with TRBD2. The CDR3 runs 16 residues. From germline, CDR1 is SNHLY and CDR2 FYNNEI. Trimming took 5 bases from V and 4 from J; bases not matched to a gene: 9. CDR3 region: CASSFELAGIADTQYF. As DNA, the CDR3 is TGTGCCAGCAGTTTTGAACTAGCGGGGATCGCAGATACGCAGTATTTT.

The chain combines TRBV27 with TRBJ1-4; 7 bases are shared with TRBD1. With V trimmed by 3 bases and J by 15 bases, 10 bases remained unmatched. The germline V gene encodes CDR1 MNHEY and CDR2 SMNVEV (reference sequence). The CDR3 sequence is 13 residues long. DNA for the CDR3: TGTGCCAGCAGTTTCCAACAGGGGATGTTGGTGTTTTTT. Residues: CASSFQQGMLVFF.

V usage is TRBV5-1 and J usage is TRBJ1-1; the match to TRBD1 covers 7 bases. The germline CDR1 and CDR2 sequences are SGHRS and YFSETQ. The CDR3 runs 16 residues. Trimming at V came to 0 bases and at J to 6 bases, leaving 11 bases not matched to a gene. The chain's CDR3 is CASSLAGGGPRSEAFF. In DNA form, the CDR3 reads TGCGCCAGCAGCTTGGCCGGAGGGGGCCCCAGGTCTGAAGCTTTCTTT.

The gene calls are TRBV6-1 and TRBJ2-4; D remains ambiguous. Germline V gene data show CDR1 as MNHNS and CDR2 as SASEGT. V was trimmed by 3 bases and J by 6 bases, leaving 6 bases between them. This CDR3 has 12 residues. The CDR3 spells CASSDPGNIQYF. The CDR3 DNA sequence: TGTGCCAGCAGTGATCCCGGAAACATTCAGTACTTC.

This sequence joins TRBV3-1 (or the pseudogene TRBV3-2) and TRBJ2-1, with 11 bases lining up with TRBD1. Germline lookup yields CDR1 LGHDT and CDR2 YNNKEL (reference sequence). V trimming: 4 bases; J trimming: 4 bases; junction bases outside the gene matches: 6. This CDR3 comprises 16 residues. The CDR3 reads CASSPGQGAKYNEQFF. The CDR3 DNA is TGTGCCAGCAGCCCAGGACAGGGGGCGAAGTACAATGAGCAGTTCTTC.

The V call is TRBV11-2, the J call TRBJ2-7; TRBD2 matches 11 bases. V dropped 2 bases and J dropped 1; count of bases not matched to a gene: 1. This CDR3 is 15 amino acids long. Germline V lookup: CDR1 SGHAT, CDR2 FQNNGV. In DNA form, the CDR3 reads TGTGCCAGCAGCTTAACTAGCGGGGGTTCCTACGAGCAGTACTTC. Amino acid sequence: CASSLTSGGSYEQYF.

The chain employs TRBV19 and TRBJ2-4; 9 bases line up with TRBD1. V trimming: 2 bases; J trimming: 2 bases; junction bases outside the gene matches: 7. The CDR3 is 17 amino acids. The germline gives CDR1 LNHDA, CDR2 SQIVND (reference sequence). The CDR3 DNA sequence: TGTGCCAGTAGTATACTAGGACAGGGGTTATCCAAAAACATTCAGTACTTC. Amino acid sequence: CASSILGQGLSKNIQYF.

V usage is TRBV25-1 and J usage is TRBJ2-1, with 7 bases aligning to TRBD2. The CDR3 has 12 amino acids. Germline V gene data show CDR1 as MGHDK and CDR2 as SYGVNS. V was pared by 7 bases and J by 12 bases, with 9 bases of the junction left unmatched. The CDR3 spells CASTLAGGRQFF. CDR3 bases: TGTGCCAGCACCTTAGCGGGTGGGAGGCAGTTCTTC.

The J gene is TRBJ1-2, the V gene TRBV5-6; a possible D gene is TRBD1 (6 bases). The CDR3 is made up of 15 amino acids. Germline assignment: CDR1 SGHDT and CDR2 YYEEEE. Deletions cut 0 bases from V and 2 bases from J, with 11 bases between. The CDR3 is CASSLGTARNYGYTF. CDR3 coding DNA: TGTGCCAGCAGCTTGGGGACAGCTAGAAACTATGGCTACACCTTC.

About this clone itself: One end of the junction does not line up with germline, which may come from a read error. The rearrangement links TRBV3-1 (or the pseudogene TRBV3-2) to TRBJ2-5, with 9 bases aligning to TRBD2. The CDR3 sequence is 11 residues long. Germline V gene lookup returns CDR1 LGHDT and CDR2 YNNKEL (reference sequence). CDR3 nucleotide sequence: TGTGCCAGCAGCCAACGCGGGGGGGTAGACTTC. It codes for CASSQRGGVDF.

The chain recombines TRBV15 with TRBJ2-5, with 8 positions matching TRBD2. The CDR3 length is 12 residues. CDR1 and CDR2 (germline): LNHNV, YYDKDF (reference sequence). With 7 bases clipped from V and 5 bases from J, the junction kept 3 bases outside the gene matches. The CDR3 DNA sequence: TGTGCCACCAATTCGGGAGGGGAGACCCAGTACTTC. This sequence encodes CATNSGGETQYF. Based on the CDR3 plus reference TRBV15 and TRBJ2-5, the full variable domain is DAMVIQNPRYQVTQFGKPVTLSCSQTLNHNVMYWYQQKSSQAPKLLFHYYDKDFNNEADTPDNFQSRRPNTSFCFLDIRSPGLGDTAMYLCATNSGGETQYFGPGTRLLVL.

This clone was found once. The V gene is TRBV2, the J gene TRBJ2-1, with TRBD1 identical over 7 bases. The CDR3 sequence is 15 residues long. Germline V CDR1 and CDR2: SNHLY, FYNNEI. With 5 bases clipped from V and 5 bases from J, the junction kept 9 bases outside the gene matches. CDR3 loop: CASSNGDSSHNEQFF. DNA of the CDR3: TGTGCCAGCAGTAATGGGGACAGCTCTCACAATGAGCAGTTCTTC.